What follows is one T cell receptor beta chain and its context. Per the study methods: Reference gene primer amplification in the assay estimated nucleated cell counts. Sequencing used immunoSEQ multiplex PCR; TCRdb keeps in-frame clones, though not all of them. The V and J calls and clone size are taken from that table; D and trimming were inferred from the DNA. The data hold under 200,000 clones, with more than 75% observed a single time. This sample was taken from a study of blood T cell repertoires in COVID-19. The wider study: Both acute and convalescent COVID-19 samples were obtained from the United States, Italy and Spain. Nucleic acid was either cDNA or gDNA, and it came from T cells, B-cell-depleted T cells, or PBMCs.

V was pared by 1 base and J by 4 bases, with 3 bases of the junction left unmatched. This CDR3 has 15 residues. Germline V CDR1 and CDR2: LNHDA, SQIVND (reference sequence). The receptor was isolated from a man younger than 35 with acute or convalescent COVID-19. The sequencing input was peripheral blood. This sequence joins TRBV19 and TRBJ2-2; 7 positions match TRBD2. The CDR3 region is CASSIVGGSTGELFF. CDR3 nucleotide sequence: TGTGCCAGTAGTATAGTCGGGGGGAGCACCGGGGAGCTGTTTTTT.